This TCR beta chain was captured in a study of regulatory T cells in long-lasting Graves disease. Background on the study: Antithyroid drug intake by newly diagnosed Graves' patients had lasted under 3 months. Whole-study findings and limits: Results may be inaccurate due to the small sample size. TRBV28 was favored in persistent disease, as were TRBJ1-2 and TRBJ2-5.

Looked up from germline, CDR1 is SGHDT and CDR2 is YYEEEE. The V end was cut by 0 bases, the J end by 6 bases, with 10 bases between. CDR3 length equals 13 residues. With iRepertoire HTBI primers and Arm-PCR of CDR3 regions, TCR beta libraries were built. TCRdb recomputed calls from the multiplex PCR reads with MiXCR, one row per CDR3 protein. Here the sample spans 380,000 or so distinct CDR3 sequences, 15% to 20% being singletons. The sample's time point: newly diagnosed GD, antithyroid drugs for less than 3 months. There was RNA extracted from PBMCs, and the TCR library was made from it. The EDTA tubes were filled with nine milliliters of drawn peripheral blood. This clonotype appeared a few times. Its antigen is unknown. This sample was also put to use in a study of T cells in Graves' hyperthyroidism and ophthalmopathy.

The rearrangement links TRBV5-6 to TRBJ2-7; D is unresolved. The receptor was derived from a woman aged 18-29 years with Graves disease. Sequences were derived from peripheral blood mononuclear cells (PBMCs), sampled at new diagnosis, from a patient treated with antithyroid drugs. DNA of the CDR3: TGTGCCAGCAGCTTGGTTAGGAAAGGCGAGCAGTACTTC. It is translated as CASSLVRKGEQYF.